Shown below are 32 T cell receptor beta chains from a single sample sequenced in a study of post-analysis software for immune sequencing data. Study outcomes and limitations: TRBV5-6, TRBV5-1 and TRBV20-1 were among 4 or 5 TRBV segments more frequent in patients than controls.

cDNA libraries for TCR beta contained unique molecular identifiers. MiXCR, run by TCRdb on the PCR reads, gives a single entry per CDR3 protein. The profile covers around 440,000 distinct CDR3 sequences, with 45% appearing a single time and 12% taken by the ten largest. The antigens for these receptors are not known. Sequenced material: blood. The receptors here all came from a girl aged 10-17 years with multiple sclerosis.

This sequence joins TRBV29-1 and TRBJ2-1, with no clear D. Trimming pared 6 bases from V and 9 bases from J, leaving 9 bases between. The CDR3 runs to 10 residues. Germline V gene lookup returns CDR1 SQVTM and CDR2 ANQGSEA. The CDR3 loop reads CSVGIGEQFF. The CDR3 DNA reads as TGCAGCGTGGGGATTGGTGAGCAGTTCTTC.

This clonotype showed up just a few times. This chain connects TRBV11-2 to TRBJ2-1; a possible D gene is TRBD2 (5 bases). Trimming left V 10 bases short and J 0 bases short, with 16 bases between. This CDR3 has 15 residues. CDR1 is SGHAT and CDR2 is FQNNGV in the germline V gene. This CDR3 reads CATPYSVSSYNEQFF. DNA for the CDR3: TGTGCCACCCCTTATAGCGTTAGCTCCTACAATGAGCAGTTCTTC.

The V gene is TRBV28, the J gene TRBJ2-1; D is unresolved. Per germline, CDR1 MDHEN and CDR2 SYDVKM. The CDR3 sequence is 14 residues long. Trimming pared 4 bases from V and 3 bases from J, leaving 10 bases between. The CDR3 DNA is TGTGCCAGCAGTTCGGGTCTGATCTACAATGAGCAGTTCTTC. Residues: CASSSGLIYNEQFF.

This clonotype came up a few times. The chain combines TRBV29-1 with TRBJ2-7, with D perhaps TRBD1 or TRBD2 (5 bases each). CDR1 and CDR2 from the germline V gene are SQVTM and ANQGSEA. The CDR3 runs 16 residues. Trimming left V 0 bases short and J 3 bases short, with 18 bases between. CDR3 sequence: CSVEDRGSGGVYEQYF. CDR3 nucleotide sequence: TGCAGCGTTGAAGATCGGGGCAGCGGAGGCGTCTACGAGCAGTACTTC.

The CDR3 loop reads CASSLREGGGPRRNEQFF. The CDR3 DNA reads TGTGCCAGCAGTTTAAGGGAGGGGGGAGGGCCAAGGCGCAATGAGCAGTTCTTC. The rearrangement uses TRBV12-3 or TRBV12-4 and TRBJ2-1, with a possible D match to TRBD2 (7 bases). CDR3 size: 18 residues. The V end lost 2 bases, the J end lost 6 bases, and 23 bases lay between the germline ends.

V usage is TRBV28 and J usage is TRBJ1-5, with D tentatively TRBD1 (5 bases). V gave up 5 bases and J gave up 7 bases, with 12 bases separating them. This CDR3 region has 13 residues. Germline V gives CDR1 MDHEN, CDR2 SYDVKM. This CDR3 reads CASSDLRGQPQHF. CDR3 in DNA: TGTGCCAGCAGTGACCTTAGGGGCCAGCCCCAGCATTTT.

The rearrangement uses TRBV19 and TRBJ2-3, with 7 bases aligning to TRBD2. Per the germline V gene, CDR1 is LNHDA and CDR2 is SQIVND (reference sequence). The CDR3 runs to 11 residues. After removal of 5 bases from V and 12 bases from J, the junction contained 5 bases not matched to a gene. The CDR3 loop is CASSRAGDQYF. CDR3 in DNA: TGTGCCAGTAGTCGGGCGGGAGACCAGTATTTT. The variable domain in full, completed from reference TRBV19 and TRBJ2-3, reads DGGITQSPKYLFRKEGQNVTLSCEQNLNHDAMYWYRQDPGQGLRLIYYSQIVNDFQKGDIAEGYSVSREKKESFPLTVTSAQKNPTAFYLCASSRAGDQYFGPGTRLTVL.

The V gene is TRBV20-1, the J gene TRBJ2-1; 7 bases are shared with TRBD1. V lost 0 bases, J lost 1 base, and 18 bases stayed unmatched. Germline assignment: CDR1 DFQATT and CDR2 SNEGSKA (reference sequence). The CDR3 totals 20 residues. CDR3 in DNA: TGCAGTGCTAGAGATAGTGGGGCAGGGGGAATGATTAGATCCTACAATGAGCAGTTCTTC. Residues: CSARDSGAGGMIRSYNEQFF.

The V gene is TRBV6-5, the J gene TRBJ2-4, with 11 bases identical to TRBD1. Per the germline V gene, CDR1 is MNHEY and CDR2 is SVGAGI. V lost 2 bases to trimming and J lost 6 bases; unmatched junction nucleotides: 6. There are 16 residues in the CDR3. The chain's CDR3 is CASSYPGTGGRNIQYF. CDR3 in DNA: TGTGCCAGCAGTTACCCCGGGACAGGGGGTAGAAACATTCAGTACTTC.

The chain carries TRBV19 and TRBJ1-2, with D unclear. V shed 7 bases and J shed 6 bases, with 12 bases lying between them. CDR1 LNHDA and CDR2 SQIVND come from the germline V gene (reference sequence). This CDR3 spans 12 amino acids. CDR3 protein: CASNGLSDGYTF. Written as DNA, the CDR3 is TGTGCCAGTAATGGACTTTCTGATGGCTACACCTTC.

In DNA, the CDR3 is TGTGCCAGCAGTCCCATTAATCAGTTCTTC. Its protein product is CASSPINQFF. This rearrangement joins TRBV13 to TRBJ2-1; D unclear. The CDR3 is 10 residues long. V was cut by 6 bases and J by 13 bases, with 10 bases left in between. Germline V CDR1 and CDR2: PRHDT, FYEKMQ (reference sequence). The complete variable domain, with remaining parts taken from reference TRBV13 and TRBJ2-1, reads AAGVIQSPRHLIKEKRETATLKCYPIPRHDTVYWYQQGPGQDPQFLISFYEKMQSDKGSIPDRFSAQQFSDYHSELNMSSLELGDSALYFCASSPINQFFGPGTRLTVL.

This clonotype turned up a few times. This sequence joins TRBV7-3 and TRBJ2-7; 13 bases map to TRBD2. The DNA end favors TRBJ2-4, so the J call may be wrong. The V gene's germline CDR1 is SGHTA and CDR2 FQGTGA. This CDR3 spans 18 amino acids. The CDR3 coding sequence is TGTGCCAGCAGCCCACTAGCAGGGACTAGCGGGAATACGGACATTCAGTACTTC. It is translated as CASSPLAGTSGNTDIQYF.

This clonotype was found a few times. The rearrangement uses TRBV20-1 and TRBJ2-3, with 7 bases that match TRBD1. V shed 6 bases, J shed 2 bases, and the junction held 11 bases outside the gene matches. CDR1 is DFQATT, CDR2 SNEGSKA, per germline (reference sequence). This CDR3 region has 15 residues. The CDR3 DNA sequence: TGCAGTGCGAAAACCGGGACAGAGATCACAGATACGCAGTATTTT. Amino acid sequence: CSAKTGTEITDTQYF.

The V call is TRBV2, the J call TRBJ2-3, with D uncertain. From germline, CDR1 is SNHLY and CDR2 FYNNEI. The CDR3 totals 14 residues. The V and J ends lost 6 bases and 0 bases respectively, with 10 bases between them. The CDR3 region is CASRARASTDTQYF. As DNA, the CDR3 is TGTGCCAGCAGGGCCAGAGCTAGCACAGATACGCAGTATTTT.

This rearrangement joins TRBV28 to TRBJ2-1; tentatively, D is TRBD2 (5 bases). The CDR3 is 14 residues long. The germline V gene has CDR1 MDHEN and CDR2 SYDVKM. Trimming pared 8 bases from V and 2 bases from J, leaving 13 bases between. CDR3 in DNA: TGTGCCAGCCGCCGCCCCGGGGCCTACAATGAGCAGTTCTTC. Amino acids: CASRRPGAYNEQFF.

This clonotype showed up just a few times. The chain couples TRBV29-1 to TRBJ2-1, with 10 bases fitting TRBD2. The CDR3 is made up of 13 amino acids. Germline V gene sequence: CDR1 SQVTM, CDR2 ANQGSEA. V was pared by 3 bases and J by 6 bases, with 2 bases of the junction left unmatched. The chain's CDR3 is CSVDRLAGNEQFF. The CDR3 region has the DNA TGCAGCGTTGATAGACTAGCGGGCAATGAGCAGTTCTTC.

This sequence joins TRBV19 and TRBJ1-1; D remains ambiguous. V was shortened by 7 bases and J by 2 bases, with 11 bases between the two germline ends. Germline V lookup: CDR1 LNHDA, CDR2 SQIVND (reference sequence). The length of the CDR3 is 13 residues. As DNA, the CDR3 is TGTGCCAGTACCGGTTTAGGAAACACTGAAGCTTTCTTT. Translation: CASTGLGNTEAFF.

The chain combines TRBV9 with TRBJ2-4; D possibly corresponds to TRBD1 (6 bases). Germline-derived CDR1 and CDR2 are SGDLS and YYNGEE. V was cut by 3 bases and J by 1 base, with 11 bases left in between. CDR3 length: 15 amino acids. The CDR3 coding sequence is TGTGCCAGCAGCGGAGACGGACAGGCCAAAAACATTCAGTACTTC. Amino acids: CASSGDGQAKNIQYF.

The chain joins TRBV6-5 to TRBJ2-5; D gene uncertain. The CDR3 covers 13 residues. Germline values: CDR1 MNHEY, CDR2 SVGAGI. The V gene lost 3 bases and the J gene lost 5 bases, with 10 bases spanning the gap. The CDR3 here is CASSYKAGETQYF. The CDR3 DNA reads TGTGCCAGCAGTTATAAGGCCGGGGAGACCCAGTACTTC.

V gene TRBV7-8 combines with J gene TRBJ2-1, with TRBD1 matching over 8 bases. V lost 4 bases, J lost 8 bases, and 13 bases stayed unmatched. The CDR3 is 16 residues long. Germline V gene lookup returns CDR1 SGHVS and CDR2 FQNEAQ. CDR3 region: CASSSPEDRVTDEQFF. Here the CDR3 DNA reads TGTGCCAGCAGCTCTCCGGAGGACAGGGTGACAGATGAGCAGTTCTTC.

This clonotype has a single count. The chain is built from TRBV20-1 and TRBJ1-5, with D possibly TRBD1 on 6 matching bases. The CDR3 runs 15 residues. Per germline, CDR1 DFQATT and CDR2 SNEGSKA (reference sequence). V lost 3 bases and J lost 0, with 12 bases in between. In nucleotides, the CDR3 is TGCAGTGCTAGGGGGACACAGTATAGCAATCAGCCCCAGCATTTT. The encoded protein is CSARGTQYSNQPQHF.

This chain joins TRBV12-5 and TRBJ1-1; 9 nucleotides line up with TRBD1. V was clipped by 5 bases and J by 9 bases; unmatched bases: 7. The CDR3 extends over 13 amino acids. Per the germline V gene, CDR1 is LGHNT and CDR2 is FRNRAP. CDR3 sequence reads: CASGRQGETKAFF. For the CDR3, the DNA is TGTGCTAGTGGTCGACAGGGGGAAACTAAAGCTTTCTTT.

This rearrangement joins TRBV20-1 to TRBJ2-1, with 9 bases aligning to TRBD2. The V segment lost 5 bases and the J segment 7 bases; nucleotides outside the gene matches: 6. Germline lookup yields CDR1 DFQATT and CDR2 SNEGSKA (reference sequence). This CDR3 contains 13 residues. The CDR3 DNA reads as TGCAGTGCTGGCCCGGGACTAGCAAATGAGCAGTTCTTC. It translates to CSAGPGLANEQFF.

CDR3 sequence reads: CASSLVAGKGDTQYF. The CDR3 DNA follows: TGTGCCAGCAGTTTAGTGGCAGGGAAAGGAGATACGCAGTATTTT. The chain combines TRBV28 with TRBJ2-3; D is possibly TRBD1 (5 bases). Germline V gene sequence: CDR1 MDHEN, CDR2 SYDVKM. V was clipped by 2 bases and J by 5 bases, with 14 bases between them. CDR3 length: 15 residues.

This clonotype showed up just a few times. The rearrangement links TRBV5-4 to TRBJ2-5, with 11 bases aligning to TRBD2. The CDR3 sequence is 16 residues long. The germline gives CDR1 SGHNT, CDR2 YYREEE (reference sequence). J gave up 5 bases and V 3 bases, and 9 bases lay outside the gene matches. CDR3 sequence reads: CASSSVTSGRRETQYF. The CDR3 DNA reads as TGTGCCAGCAGCTCCGTTACTAGCGGGAGAAGGGAGACCCAGTACTTC.

In its sample, this clonotype was seen a few times. The CDR3 loop is CSAISPGLWEGYTF. The CDR3 region has the DNA TGCAGCGCGATTAGTCCCGGCCTCTGGGAGGGCTACACCTTC. The chain is built from TRBV29-1 and TRBJ1-2; D gene unclear. The germline V and J ends were trimmed by 7 bases and 8 bases, with 23 bases remaining between them. Germline-derived CDR1 and CDR2 are SQVTM and ANQGSEA. The CDR3 spans 14 residues.

As concerns this clonotype: The junction does not match germline at one end; this may be a read error. The chain couples TRBV5-1 to TRBJ1-2, with 7 bases fitting TRBD1. The germline CDR1 and CDR2 sequences are SGHRS and YFSETQ. The CDR3 totals 15 residues. DNA of the CDR3: TGTGCCAGCAGCTTGGAGACAGGGATGACCTATGGCTACACCTTC. Residues: CASSLETGMTYGYTF.

This clonotype was seen more than once but under ten times. J is TRBJ2-1 and V is TRBV7-2, with D possibly matching TRBD1 (5 bases). This CDR3 comprises 16 residues. V was pared by 5 bases and J by 0 bases, with 14 bases between. Germline V gives CDR1 SGHTA, CDR2 FQGNSA. CDR3 sequence: CASSPKMGPSYNEQFF. The DNA of the CDR3 is TGTGCCAGCAGCCCGAAGATGGGGCCCTCCTACAATGAGCAGTTCTTC.

The chain recombines TRBV5-1 with TRBJ2-3, with TRBD1 identical over 11 bases. V lost 4 bases to trimming and J lost 6 bases; unmatched junction nucleotides: 7. Germline V lookup: CDR1 SGHRS, CDR2 YFSETQ. This CDR3 region has 15 residues. Here the CDR3 DNA reads TGCGCCAGCAGCATTGGACAGGGGGCGGGGGATACGCAGTATTTT. Its protein product is CASSIGQGAGDTQYF. Filled out from reference TRBV5-1 and TRBJ2-3, the complete variable domain reads KAGVTQTPRYLIKTRGQQVTLSCSPISGHRSVSWYQQTPGQGLQFLFEYFSETQRNKGNFPGRFSGRQFSNSRSEMNVSTLELGDSALYLCASSIGQGAGDTQYFGPGTRLTVL.

A few counts support this clonotype. The gene calls are TRBV10-3 and TRBJ2-3, with D hard to call. Trimming left V 2 bases short and J 2 bases short, with 8 bases between. The CDR3 has 14 amino acids. Germline V gives CDR1 ENHRY, CDR2 SYGVKD. In DNA form, the CDR3 reads TGTGCCATCAGTGAGGCGCGGTACACAGATACGCAGTATTTT. Its protein is CAISEARYTDTQYF.

The rearrangement uses TRBV7-3 and TRBJ1-1; a possible D gene is TRBD1 (5 bases). This CDR3 has 14 amino acids. V was pared by 5 bases and J by 3 bases, with 13 bases between. Germline V lookup: CDR1 SGHTA, CDR2 FQGTGA. CDR3 DNA: TGTGCCAGCAGCCCCATCGGGGGGGACACTGAAGCTTTCTTT. This codes for CASSPIGGDTEAFF. Full variable domain (remainder filled in from reference TRBV7-3 and TRBJ1-1): GAGVSQTPSNKVTEKGKYVELRCDPISGHTALYWYRQSLGQGPEFLIYFQGTGAADDSGLPNDRFFAVRPEGSVSTLKIQRTERGDSAVYLCASSPIGGDTEAFFGQGTRLTVV.

This clonotype showed up many times. The V gene is TRBV12-3 or TRBV12-4, the J gene TRBJ2-1; 9 bases are shared with TRBD2. The length of the CDR3 is 14 residues. Trimming at V came to 7 bases and at J to 6 bases, leaving 7 bases not matched to a gene. The CDR3 bases are TGTGCCAGCACCGTCGAACTAGCGGGCAATGAGCAGTTCTTC. Protein product: CASTVELAGNEQFF.